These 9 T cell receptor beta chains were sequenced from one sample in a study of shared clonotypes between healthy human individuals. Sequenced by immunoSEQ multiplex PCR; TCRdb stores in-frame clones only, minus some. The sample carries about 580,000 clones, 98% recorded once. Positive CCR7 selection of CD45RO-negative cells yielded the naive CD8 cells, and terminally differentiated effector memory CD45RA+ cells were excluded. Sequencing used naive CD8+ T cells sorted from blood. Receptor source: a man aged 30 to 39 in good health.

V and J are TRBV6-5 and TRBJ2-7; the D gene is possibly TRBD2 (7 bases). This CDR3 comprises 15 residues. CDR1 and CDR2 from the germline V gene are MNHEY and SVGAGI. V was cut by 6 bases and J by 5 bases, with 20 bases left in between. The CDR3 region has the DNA TGTGCCAGCAGAGCCCGAATTGGGGGGGCGGACGAGCAGTACTTC. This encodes CASRARIGGADEQYF.

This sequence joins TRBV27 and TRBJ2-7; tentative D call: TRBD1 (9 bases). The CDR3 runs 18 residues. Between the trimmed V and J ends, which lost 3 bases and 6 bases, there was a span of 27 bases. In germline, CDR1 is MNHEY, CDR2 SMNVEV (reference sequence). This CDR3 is CASSLLWSGGQGMGEQYF. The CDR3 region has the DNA TGTGCCAGCAGTTTGTTGTGGAGCGGGGGACAGGGAATGGGCGAGCAGTACTTC.

CDR3 bases: TGTGCCAGCAGTCCGTTACTAGCGGAGAGCTCCTACGAGCAGTACTTC. It codes for CASSPLLAESSYEQYF. The rearrangement links TRBV27 to TRBJ2-7, with 8 bases matching TRBD2. CDR3 length equals 16 residues. CDR1 is MNHEY, CDR2 SMNVEV, per germline (reference sequence). J lost 0 bases, V lost 5 bases, and 9 bases had no gene match.

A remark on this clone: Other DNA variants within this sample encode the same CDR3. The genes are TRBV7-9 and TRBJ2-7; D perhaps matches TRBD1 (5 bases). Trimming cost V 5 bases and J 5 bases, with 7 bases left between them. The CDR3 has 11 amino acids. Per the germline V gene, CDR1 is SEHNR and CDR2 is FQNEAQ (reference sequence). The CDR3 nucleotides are TGTGCCAGCAGCCCCAGGGACGAGCAGTACTTC. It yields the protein CASSPRDEQYF.

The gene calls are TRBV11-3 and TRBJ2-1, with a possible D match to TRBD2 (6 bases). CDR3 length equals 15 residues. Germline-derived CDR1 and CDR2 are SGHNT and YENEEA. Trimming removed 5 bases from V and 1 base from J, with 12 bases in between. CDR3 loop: CASSKTSGSYNEQFF. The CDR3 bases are TGTGCCAGCAGCAAGACTAGTGGATCCTACAATGAGCAGTTCTTC. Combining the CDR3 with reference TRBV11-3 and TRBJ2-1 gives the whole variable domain EAGVVQSPRYKIIEKKQPVAFWCNPISGHNTLYWYLQNLGQGPELLIRYENEEAVDDSQLPKDRFSAERLKGVDSTLKIQPAELGDSAVYLCASSKTSGSYNEQFFGPGTRLTVL.

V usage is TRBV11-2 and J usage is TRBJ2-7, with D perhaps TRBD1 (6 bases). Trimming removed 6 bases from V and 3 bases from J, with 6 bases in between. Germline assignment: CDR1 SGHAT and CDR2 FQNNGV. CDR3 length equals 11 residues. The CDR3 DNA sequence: TGTGCCAGCAGACAGGGCTACGAGCAGTACTTC. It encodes CASRQGYEQYF. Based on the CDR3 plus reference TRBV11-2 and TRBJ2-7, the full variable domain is EAGVAQSPRYKIIEKRQSVAFWCNPISGHATLYWYQQILGQGPKLLIQFQNNGVVDDSQLPKDRFSAERLKGVDSTLKIQPAKLEDSAVYLCASRQGYEQYFGPGTRLTVT.

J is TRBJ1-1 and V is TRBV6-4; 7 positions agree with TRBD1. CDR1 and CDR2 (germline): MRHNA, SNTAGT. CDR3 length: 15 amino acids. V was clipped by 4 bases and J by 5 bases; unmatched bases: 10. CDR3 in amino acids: CASSARQGGRTEAFF. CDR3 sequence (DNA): TGTGCCAGCAGTGCCCGACAGGGTGGAAGGACTGAAGCTTTCTTT.

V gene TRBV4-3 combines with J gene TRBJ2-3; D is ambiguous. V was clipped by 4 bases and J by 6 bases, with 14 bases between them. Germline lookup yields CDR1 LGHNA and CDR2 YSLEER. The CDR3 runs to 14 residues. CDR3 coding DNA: TGCGCCAGCAGCCCTCGGATCTTAGCCGATACGCAGTATTTT. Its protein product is CASSPRILADTQYF.

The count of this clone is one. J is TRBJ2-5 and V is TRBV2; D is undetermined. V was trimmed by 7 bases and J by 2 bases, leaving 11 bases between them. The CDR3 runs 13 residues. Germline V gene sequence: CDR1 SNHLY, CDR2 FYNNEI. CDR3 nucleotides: TGTGCCAGCATAATAGGGCGTCAAGAGACCCAGTACTTC. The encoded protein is CASIIGRQETQYF.